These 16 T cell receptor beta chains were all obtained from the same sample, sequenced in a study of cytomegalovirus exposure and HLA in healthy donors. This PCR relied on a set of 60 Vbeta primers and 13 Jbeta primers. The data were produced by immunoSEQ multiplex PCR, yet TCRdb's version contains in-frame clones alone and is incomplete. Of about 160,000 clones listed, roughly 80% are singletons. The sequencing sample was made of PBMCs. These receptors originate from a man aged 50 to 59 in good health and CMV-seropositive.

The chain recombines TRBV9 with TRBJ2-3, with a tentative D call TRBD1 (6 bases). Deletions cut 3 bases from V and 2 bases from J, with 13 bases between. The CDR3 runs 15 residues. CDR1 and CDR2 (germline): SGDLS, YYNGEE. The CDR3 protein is CASSGYRALTDTQYF. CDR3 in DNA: TGTGCCAGCAGCGGCTACAGGGCACTCACAGATACGCAGTATTTT.

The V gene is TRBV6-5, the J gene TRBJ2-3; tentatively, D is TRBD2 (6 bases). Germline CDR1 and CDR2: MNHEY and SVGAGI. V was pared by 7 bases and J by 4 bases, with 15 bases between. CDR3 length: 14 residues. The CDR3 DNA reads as TGTGCCAGCAAAACGGCGGGGAGAGCAGATACGCAGTATTTT. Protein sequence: CASKTAGRADTQYF.

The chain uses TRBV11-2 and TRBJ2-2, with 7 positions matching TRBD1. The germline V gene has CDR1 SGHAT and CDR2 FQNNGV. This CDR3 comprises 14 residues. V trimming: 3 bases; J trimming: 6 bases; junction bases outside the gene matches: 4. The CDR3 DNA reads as TGTGCCAGCAGCTTGACAGGGAGTCCCGGGGAGCTGTTTTTT. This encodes CASSLTGSPGELFF.

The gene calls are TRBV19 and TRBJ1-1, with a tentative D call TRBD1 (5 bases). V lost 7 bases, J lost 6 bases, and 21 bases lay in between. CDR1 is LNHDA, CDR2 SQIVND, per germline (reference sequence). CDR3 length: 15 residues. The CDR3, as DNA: TGTGCCAGTACCCCCCTCGACCGGGGGGACGCTGAAGCTTTCTTT. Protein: CASTPLDRGDAEAFF.

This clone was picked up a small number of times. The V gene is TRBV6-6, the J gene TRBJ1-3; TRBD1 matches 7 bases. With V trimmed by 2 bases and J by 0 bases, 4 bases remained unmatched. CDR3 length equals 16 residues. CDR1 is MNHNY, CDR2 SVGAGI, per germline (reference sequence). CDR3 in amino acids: CASSYGGQLSGNTIYF. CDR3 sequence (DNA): TGTGCCAGCAGTTACGGGGGACAGCTCTCTGGAAACACCATATATTTT.

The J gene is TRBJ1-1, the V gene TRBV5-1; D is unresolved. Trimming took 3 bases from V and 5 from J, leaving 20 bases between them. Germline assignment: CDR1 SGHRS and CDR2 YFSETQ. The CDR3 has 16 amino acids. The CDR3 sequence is CASSSAGRSVGTEAFF. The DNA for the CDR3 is TGCGCCAGCAGCTCGGCCGGGAGATCAGTAGGAACTGAAGCTTTCTTT.

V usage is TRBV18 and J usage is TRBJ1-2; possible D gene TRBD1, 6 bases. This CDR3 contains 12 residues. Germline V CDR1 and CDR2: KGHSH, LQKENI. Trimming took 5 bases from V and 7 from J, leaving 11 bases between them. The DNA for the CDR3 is TGTGCCAGCTCATTACAGGGTGGTGGCTACACCTTC. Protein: CASSLQGGGYTF.

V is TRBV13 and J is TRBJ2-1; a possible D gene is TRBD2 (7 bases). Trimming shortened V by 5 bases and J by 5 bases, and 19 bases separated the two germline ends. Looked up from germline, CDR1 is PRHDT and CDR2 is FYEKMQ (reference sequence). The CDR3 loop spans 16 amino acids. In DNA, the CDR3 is TGTGCCAGCAGCCCCAAGGGGGGGGAGGGCCACAATGAGCAGTTCTTC. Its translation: CASSPKGGEGHNEQFF.

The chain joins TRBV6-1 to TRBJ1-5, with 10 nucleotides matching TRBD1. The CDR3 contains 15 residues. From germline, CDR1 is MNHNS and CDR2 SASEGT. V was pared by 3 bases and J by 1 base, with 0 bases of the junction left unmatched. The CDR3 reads CASSEDRGSNQPQHF. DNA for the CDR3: TGTGCCAGCAGTGAGGACAGGGGGAGCAATCAGCCCCAGCATTTT.

CDR3 DNA sequence: TGTGCCAGCAGTTTTAGAGCGGGAGGTCCGGGTGAGCAGTTCTTC. This gives the protein CASSFRAGGPGEQFF. The chain joins TRBV27 to TRBJ2-1, with 9 nucleotides matching TRBD2. The germline V gene encodes CDR1 MNHEY and CDR2 SMNVEV (reference sequence). This CDR3 region has 15 residues. Losses at the gene ends were 3 bases for V and 9 bases for J; bases not matched to a gene: 9.

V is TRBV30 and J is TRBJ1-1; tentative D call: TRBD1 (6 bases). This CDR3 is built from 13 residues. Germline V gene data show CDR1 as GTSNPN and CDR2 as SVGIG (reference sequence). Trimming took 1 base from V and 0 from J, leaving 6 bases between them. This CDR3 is CAWSGTVNTEAFF. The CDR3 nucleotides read TGTGCCTGGAGTGGGACAGTGAACACTGAAGCTTTCTTT.

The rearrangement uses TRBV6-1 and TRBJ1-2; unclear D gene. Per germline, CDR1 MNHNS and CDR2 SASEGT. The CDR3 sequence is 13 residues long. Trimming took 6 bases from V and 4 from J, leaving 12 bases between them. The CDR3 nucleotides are TGTGCCAGCAGCCGCGGAAAACTCTATGGCTACACCTTC. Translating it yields CASSRGKLYGYTF.

CDR3 loop: CASSLSGVETQYF. DNA for the CDR3: TGTGCCAGCAGCTTATCGGGGGTAGAGACCCAGTACTTC. The chain combines TRBV7-2 with TRBJ2-5; the D gene is possibly TRBD2 (6 bases). V lost 2 bases, J lost 4 bases, and 8 bases lay in between. The CDR3 extends over 13 amino acids. Germline CDR1 reads SGHTA; CDR2 reads FQGNSA.

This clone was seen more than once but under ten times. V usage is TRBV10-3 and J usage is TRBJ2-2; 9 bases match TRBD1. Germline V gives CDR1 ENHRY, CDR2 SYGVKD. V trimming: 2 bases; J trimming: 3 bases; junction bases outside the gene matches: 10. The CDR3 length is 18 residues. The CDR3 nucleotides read TGTGCCATCAGTGAGAGAACAGGGGGCGTATCGGACACCGGGGAGCTGTTTTTT. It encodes CAISERTGGVSDTGELFF.

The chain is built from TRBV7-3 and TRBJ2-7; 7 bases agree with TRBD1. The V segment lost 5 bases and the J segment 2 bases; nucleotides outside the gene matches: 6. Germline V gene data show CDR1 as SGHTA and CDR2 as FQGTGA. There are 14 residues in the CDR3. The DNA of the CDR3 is TGTGCCAGCAGCCCACAGGGGTCTCCCTACGAGCAGTACTTC. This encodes CASSPQGSPYEQYF. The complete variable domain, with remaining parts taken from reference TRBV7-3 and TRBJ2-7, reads GAGVSQTPSNKVTEKGKYVELRCDPISGHTALYWYRQSLGQGPEFLIYFQGTGAADDSGLPNDRFFAVRPEGSVSTLKIQRTERGDSAVYLCASSPQGSPYEQYFGPGTRLTVT.

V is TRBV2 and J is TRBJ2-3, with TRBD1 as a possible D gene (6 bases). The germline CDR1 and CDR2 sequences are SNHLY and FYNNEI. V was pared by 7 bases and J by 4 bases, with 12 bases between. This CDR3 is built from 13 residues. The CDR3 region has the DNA TGTGCCAGCAACTCACAGGGCCCAGATACGCAGTATTTT. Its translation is CASNSQGPDTQYF.